A single sample gave rise to the 4 T cell receptor beta chains below, sequenced in a study of blood T cell repertoires in COVID-19. Assay used: immunoSEQ multiplex PCR; TCRdb lists only in-frame clones, some missing. The sample holds a few hundred thousand clones; approximately 88% are singletons and the top ten take roughly 12%. The material sequenced was peripheral blood. The receptors shown here come from a woman in her 50s with COVID-19, enrolled during active disease.

The chain couples TRBV12-3 or TRBV12-4 to TRBJ1-1; tentative D call: TRBD1 (6 bases). The CDR3 spans 11 residues. The V and J ends lost 7 bases and 8 bases respectively, with 11 bases between them. CDR3 nucleotides: TGTGCCAGCACCCAAGGGACAGAAGCTTTCTTT. Translation gives CASTQGTEAFF.

J is TRBJ2-2 and V is TRBV11-2; no reliable D call. CDR3 length: 13 amino acids. Germline V gene data show CDR1 as SGHAT and CDR2 as FQNNGV. The ends were cut back, 5 bases at V and 6 bases at J, with 10 bases in the middle. The CDR3 DNA reads as TGTGCCAGCAGCCCATTGCGGTCCGGGGAGCTGTTTTTT. Translation: CASSPLRSGELFF.

The rearrangement links TRBV10-3 to TRBJ2-1; 7 bases align to TRBD1. The CDR3 totals 14 residues. V was pared by 8 bases and J by 5 bases, with 9 bases of the junction left unmatched. From germline, CDR1 is ENHRY and CDR2 SYGVKD. As DNA, the CDR3 is TGTGCCATCGAGACAGGGTTCGGGAACAATGAGCAGTTCTTC. As protein: CAIETGFGNNEQFF.

This rearrangement joins TRBV5-1 to TRBJ2-1; 10 bases align to TRBD1. From germline, CDR1 is SGHRS and CDR2 YFSETQ. V dropped 5 bases and J dropped 3; count of bases not matched to a gene: 8. The CDR3 totals 16 residues. The CDR3 here is CASRMPGTGDYNEQFF. The CDR3 bases are TGCGCCAGCAGGATGCCGGGGACAGGGGACTACAATGAGCAGTTCTTC.